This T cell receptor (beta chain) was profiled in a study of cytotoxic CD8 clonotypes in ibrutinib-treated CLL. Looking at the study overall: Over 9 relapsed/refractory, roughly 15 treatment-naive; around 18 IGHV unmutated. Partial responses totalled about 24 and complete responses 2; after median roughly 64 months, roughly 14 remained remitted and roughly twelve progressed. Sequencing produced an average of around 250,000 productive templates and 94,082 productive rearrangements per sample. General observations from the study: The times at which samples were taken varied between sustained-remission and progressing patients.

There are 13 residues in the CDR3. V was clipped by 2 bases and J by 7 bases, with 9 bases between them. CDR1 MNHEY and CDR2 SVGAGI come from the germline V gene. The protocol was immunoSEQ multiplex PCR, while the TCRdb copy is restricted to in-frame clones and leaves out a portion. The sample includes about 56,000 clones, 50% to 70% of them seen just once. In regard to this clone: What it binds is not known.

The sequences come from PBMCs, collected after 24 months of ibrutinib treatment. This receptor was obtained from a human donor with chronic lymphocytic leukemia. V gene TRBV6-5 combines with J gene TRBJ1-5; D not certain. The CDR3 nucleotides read TGTGCCAGCAGTTACGGCCGGAACCAGCCCCAGCATTTT. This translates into CASSYGRNQPQHF.